The sequence of this TCR beta chain was determined in a study of CD4 T cells in relation to SARS-CoV-2 and coronaviruses (dated by TCRdb to the early 2020s). In the study overall: Across all 12 patients in the convalescent cohort, the median age was almost 40 years, with a range of about 20 to 75 years. Among the roughly twelve convalescent patients, 8 males and 4 females were included, and two of the subjects were Hispanic. Patient-derived lymphoblastoid cell lines were used to map the HLA restriction of shared crossreactive spike epitopes. The Adaptive Biotechnologies TCR-sequencing kit was used to sequence samples from a few pre-COVID donors and the naive versus memory experiments, while other data came from Illumina-based sequencing. At the level of individual TCR clonotypes, the study measured memory CD4+ T cell crossreactivity between SARS-CoV-2 spike protein and common cold coronavirus spike proteins. A different TCR-beta assay, based on Illumina, was used to sequence expansion assays from other donors in the study.

To separate naive from memory CD4+ T cells, cryopreserved PBMCs first underwent CD4 enrichment and then EasySep naive CD4+ T cell enrichment. Ficoll-Paque PLUS gradient centrifugation was used to isolate PBMCs from either whole blood or leukapheresis product. PBMCs were either cryopreserved at -140°C or used fresh in the expansion assay. The QIAamp Micro DNA Kit was used to extract genomic DNA from the CD4+ T cells. Deep-resolution immunoSEQ TCR-beta sequencing was performed on DNA from uncultured naive and memory CD4+ T cells. The original methods were these. During preprocessing, nonproductive sequences were discarded, as were any CDR3s that did not begin with C, did not end with F or W, or were shorter than 7 amino acids. Cultured and uncultured naive and memory CD4+ repertoires were searched for CDR3s previously identified as spike- and CEF-reactive. CDR3 homology was quantified as pairwise Levenshtein distance, calculated with the stringdist R package after three terminal residues were trimmed from each end. What TCRdb holds here is the immuneACCESS table cut down to in-frame rearrangements. Part of the clones is not present; checked against another copy, under half of the missing clones reflect an unresolved V gene, and the others are unexplained. For V, J and clone size, that table is used; D and trimming come from the DNA. The sample profile shows approximately 50,000 clones; around 90% of them were found once. 0.4% of the sample is taken by the ten largest.

This clone is a singleton in its sample. Its antigen is still unknown. Nothing much larger sits one base from this clone, and base qualities are not available. Summary of the overall study and its limitations: No donor contributed both pre-pandemic and post-infection samples, which limited tracing the source of pre-existing responses. Memory CD4+ clonotypes crossrecognizing SARS-CoV-2 and at least one common cold coronavirus spike were found in around 71% of donors. Crossreactivity analysis was centred on spike protein, so crossreactivity against other viral proteins was not assessed. Sequencing of naive versus memory cells indicated that the assay detects memory recall responses, not primary responses primed during culture. Significantly weaker SARS-CoV-2-driven expansion was shown by crossreactive clones than by monoreactive clones, consistent with antigenic imprinting. The study was constrained by small numbers of patients and of tested TCRs.

Sequencing was carried out using naive CD4+ T cells from PBMCs. Per the publication, the cell subset or site label means: naive CD4+ T cells isolated by negative enrichment. The receptor was isolated from an adult with COVID-19.

The CDR3 protein is CASSFWVSSYEQYF. The nucleotides read TGTGCCAGCAGCTTCTGGGTTAGCTCCTACGAGCAGTACTTC. This sequence uses TRBV13 and TRBJ2-7, with the D gene uncertain. CDR1 and CDR2 are drawn from the germline V gene (reference sequence): PRHDT, FYEKMQ. V drops 3 bases and J drops 0 bases, leaving 9 bases in between. Spanning cysteine to phenylalanine, the CDR3 consists of 14 amino acids. Of the read, only the CDR3 DNA is kept; its 42 bases are in frame from base 1.